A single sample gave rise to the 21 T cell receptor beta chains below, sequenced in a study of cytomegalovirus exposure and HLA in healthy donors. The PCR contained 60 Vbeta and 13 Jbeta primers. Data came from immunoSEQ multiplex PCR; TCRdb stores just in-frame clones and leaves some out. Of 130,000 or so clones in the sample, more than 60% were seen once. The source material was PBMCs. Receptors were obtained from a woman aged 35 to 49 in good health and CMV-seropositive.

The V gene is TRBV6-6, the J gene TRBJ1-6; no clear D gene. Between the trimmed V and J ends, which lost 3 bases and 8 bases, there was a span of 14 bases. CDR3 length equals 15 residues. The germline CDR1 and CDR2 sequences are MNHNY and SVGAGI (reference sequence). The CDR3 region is CASSYLSLSDSPLHF. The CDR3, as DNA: TGTGCCAGCAGTTATCTATCCTTATCGGATTCACCCCTCCACTTT.

The CDR3 bases are TGCAGCGTTGACCCCGGGGGTACTGAAGCTTTCTTT. This encodes CSVDPGGTEAFF. V usage is TRBV29-1 and J usage is TRBJ1-1; TRBD1 might be the D (5 bases). The CDR3 consists of 12 residues. The V end was cut by 3 bases, the J end by 5 bases, with 10 bases between. Germline-derived CDR1 and CDR2 are SQVTM and ANQGSEA.

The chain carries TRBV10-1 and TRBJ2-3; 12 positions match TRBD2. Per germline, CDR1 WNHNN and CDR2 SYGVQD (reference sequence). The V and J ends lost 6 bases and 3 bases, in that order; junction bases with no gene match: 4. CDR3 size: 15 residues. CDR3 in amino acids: CASRTSGGKTDTQYF. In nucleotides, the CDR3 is TGCGCCAGCAGAACTAGCGGGGGGAAAACAGATACGCAGTATTTT.

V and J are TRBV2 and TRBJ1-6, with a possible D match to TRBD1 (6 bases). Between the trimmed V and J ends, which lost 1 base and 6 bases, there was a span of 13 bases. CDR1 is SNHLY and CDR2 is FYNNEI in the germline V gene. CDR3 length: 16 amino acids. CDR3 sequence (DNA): TGTGCCAGCAGTGAAGGTGGGGGCAGGGTTAATTCACCCCTCCACTTT. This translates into CASSEGGGRVNSPLHF. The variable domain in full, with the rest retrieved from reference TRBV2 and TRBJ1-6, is EPEVTQTPSHQVTQMGQEVILRCVPISNHLYFYWYRQILGQKVEFLVSFYNNEISEKSEIFDDQFSVERPDGSNFTLKIRSTKLEDSAMYFCASSEGGGRVNSPLHFGNGTRLTVT.

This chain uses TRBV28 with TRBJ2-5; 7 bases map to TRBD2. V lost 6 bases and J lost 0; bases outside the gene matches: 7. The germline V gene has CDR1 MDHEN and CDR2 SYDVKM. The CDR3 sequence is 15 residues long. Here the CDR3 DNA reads TGTGCCAGCAGGAAAGGGAGGGCGTACCAAGAGACCCAGTACTTC. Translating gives CASRKGRAYQETQYF.

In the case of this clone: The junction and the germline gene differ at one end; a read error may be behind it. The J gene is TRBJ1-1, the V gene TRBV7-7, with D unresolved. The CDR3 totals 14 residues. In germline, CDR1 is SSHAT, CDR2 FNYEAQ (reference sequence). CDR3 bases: TGTGCTAGCAGCCCCATTCGGGGAAGCACTGAAGCTTTCTTT. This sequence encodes CASSPIRGSTEAFF.

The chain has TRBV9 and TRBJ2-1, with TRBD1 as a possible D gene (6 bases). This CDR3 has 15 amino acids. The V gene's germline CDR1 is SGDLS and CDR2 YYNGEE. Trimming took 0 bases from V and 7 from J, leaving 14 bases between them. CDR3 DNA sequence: TGTGCCAGCAGCGTAGGACAGGTAGGGGTGAATGAGCAGTTCTTC. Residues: CASSVGQVGVNEQFF.

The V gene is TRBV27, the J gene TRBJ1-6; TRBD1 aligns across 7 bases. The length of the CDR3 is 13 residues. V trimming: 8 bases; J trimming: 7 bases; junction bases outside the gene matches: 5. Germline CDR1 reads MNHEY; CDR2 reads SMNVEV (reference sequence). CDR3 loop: CASGTALNSPLHF. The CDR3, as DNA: TGTGCCAGCGGGACAGCGCTGAATTCACCCCTCCACTTT.

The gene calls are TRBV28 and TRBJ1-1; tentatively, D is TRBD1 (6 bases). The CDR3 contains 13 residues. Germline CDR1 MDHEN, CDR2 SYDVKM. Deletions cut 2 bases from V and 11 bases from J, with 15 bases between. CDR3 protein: CASSLARQVFAFF. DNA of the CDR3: TGTGCCAGCAGTTTAGCCCGACAGGTCTTCGCTTTCTTT.

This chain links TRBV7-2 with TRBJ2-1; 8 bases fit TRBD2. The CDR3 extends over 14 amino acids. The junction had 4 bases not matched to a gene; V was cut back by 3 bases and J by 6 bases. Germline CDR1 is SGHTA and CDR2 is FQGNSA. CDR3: CASSFGLAGNEQFF. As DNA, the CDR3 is TGTGCCAGCAGCTTCGGACTAGCTGGCAATGAGCAGTTCTTC.

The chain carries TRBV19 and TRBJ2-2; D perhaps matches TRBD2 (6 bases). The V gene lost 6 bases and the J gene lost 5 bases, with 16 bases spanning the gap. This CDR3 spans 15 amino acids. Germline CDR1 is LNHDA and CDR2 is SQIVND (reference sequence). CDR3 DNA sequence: TGTGCCAGTAGCCTCATGGTGGGAGGAACCGGGGAGCTGTTTTTT. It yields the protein CASSLMVGGTGELFF. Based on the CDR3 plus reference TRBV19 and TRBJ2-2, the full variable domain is DGGITQSPKYLFRKEGQNVTLSCEQNLNHDAMYWYRQDPGQGLRLIYYSQIVNDFQKGDIAEGYSVSREKKESFPLTVTSAQKNPTAFYLCASSLMVGGTGELFFGEGSRLTVL.

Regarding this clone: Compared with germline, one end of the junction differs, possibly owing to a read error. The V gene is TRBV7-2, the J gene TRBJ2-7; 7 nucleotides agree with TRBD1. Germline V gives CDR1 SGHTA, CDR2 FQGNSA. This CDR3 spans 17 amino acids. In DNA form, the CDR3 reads TGCGCCAGCAGCCAAGATCGGGCAGGGGGTCCCGACTACGAGCAGTACTTC. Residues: CASSQDRAGGPDYEQYF. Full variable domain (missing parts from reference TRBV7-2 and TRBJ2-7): GAGVSQSPSNKVTEKGKDVELRCDPISGHTALYWYRQSLGQGLEFLIYFQGNSAPDKSGLPSDRFSAERTGGSVSTLTIQRTQQEDSAVYLCASSQDRAGGPDYEQYFGPGTRLTVT.

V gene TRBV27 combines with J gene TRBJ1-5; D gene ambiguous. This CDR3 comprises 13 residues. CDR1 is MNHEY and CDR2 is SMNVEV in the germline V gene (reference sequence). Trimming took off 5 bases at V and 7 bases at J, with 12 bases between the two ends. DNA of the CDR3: TGTGCCAGCAGTCCCGCCCGGTTGCAGCCCCAGCATTTT. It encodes CASSPARLQPQHF.

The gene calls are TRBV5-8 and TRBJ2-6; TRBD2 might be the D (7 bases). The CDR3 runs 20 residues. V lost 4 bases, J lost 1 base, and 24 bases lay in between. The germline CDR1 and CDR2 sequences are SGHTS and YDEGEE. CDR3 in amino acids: CASSHPGGRIFRSGANVLTF. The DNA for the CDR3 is TGTGCCAGCAGCCACCCCGGGGGGCGGATTTTTCGTTCTGGGGCCAACGTCCTGACTTTC.

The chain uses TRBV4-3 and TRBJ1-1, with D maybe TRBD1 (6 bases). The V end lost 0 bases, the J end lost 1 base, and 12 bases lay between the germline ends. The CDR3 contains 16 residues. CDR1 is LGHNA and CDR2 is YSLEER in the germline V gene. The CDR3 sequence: CASSQDTGMGNTEAFF. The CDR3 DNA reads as TGCGCCAGCAGCCAAGATACAGGGATGGGGAACACTGAAGCTTTCTTT.

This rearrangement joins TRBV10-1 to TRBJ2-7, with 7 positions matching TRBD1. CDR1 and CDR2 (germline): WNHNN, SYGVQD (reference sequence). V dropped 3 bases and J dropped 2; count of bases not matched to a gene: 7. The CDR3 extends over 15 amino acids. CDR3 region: CASSEWLGGPYEQYF. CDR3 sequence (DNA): TGCGCCAGCAGTGAATGGTTAGGGGGCCCCTACGAGCAGTACTTC.

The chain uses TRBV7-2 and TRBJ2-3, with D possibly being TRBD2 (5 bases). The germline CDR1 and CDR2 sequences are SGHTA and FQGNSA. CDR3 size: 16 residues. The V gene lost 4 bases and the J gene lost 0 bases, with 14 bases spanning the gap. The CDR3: CASSSLRGSSTDTQYF. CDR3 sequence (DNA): TGTGCCAGCAGCTCCCTAAGAGGGTCTAGCACAGATACGCAGTATTTT.

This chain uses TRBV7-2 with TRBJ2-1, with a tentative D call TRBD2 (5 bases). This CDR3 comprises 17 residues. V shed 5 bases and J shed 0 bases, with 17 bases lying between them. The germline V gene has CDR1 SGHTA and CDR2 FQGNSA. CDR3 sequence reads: CASSLSRAVSSYNEQFF. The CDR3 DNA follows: TGTGCCAGCAGCCTAAGTCGAGCGGTAAGCTCCTACAATGAGCAGTTCTTC.

CDR3 sequence (DNA): TGTGCCTCGCGAGGGGGATCCTATAATTCACCCCTCCACTTT. Amino acids: CASRGGSYNSPLHF. The rearrangement uses TRBV27 and TRBJ1-6; tentatively, D is TRBD1 (6 bases). Germline V CDR1 and CDR2: MNHEY, SMNVEV (reference sequence). The CDR3 sequence is 14 residues long. V lost 11 bases, J lost 1 base, and 12 bases lay in between.

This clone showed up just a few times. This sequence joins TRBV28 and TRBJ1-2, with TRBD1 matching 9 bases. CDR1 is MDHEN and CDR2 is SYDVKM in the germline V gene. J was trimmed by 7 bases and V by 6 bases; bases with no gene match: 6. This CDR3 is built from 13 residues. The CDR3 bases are TGTGCCAGCAGGGGACAGGGCGGTGGTGGCTACACCTTC. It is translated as CASRGQGGGGYTF.

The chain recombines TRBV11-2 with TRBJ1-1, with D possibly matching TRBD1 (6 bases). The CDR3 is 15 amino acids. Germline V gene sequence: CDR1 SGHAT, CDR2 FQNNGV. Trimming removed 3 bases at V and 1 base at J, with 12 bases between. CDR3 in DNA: TGTGCCAGCAGCTTTGGTGGACAGCCGAACACTGAAGCTTTCTTT. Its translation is CASSFGGQPNTEAFF.